This TCR beta chain was identified during a study of shared clonotypes between healthy human individuals. Comments on this clone: As yet, its antigen is unknown.

The CDR3 length is 13 residues. Germline CDR1 and CDR2: SGHDT and YYEEEE. V was shortened by 9 bases and J by 4 bases, with 16 bases between the two germline ends. The study ran the assay at deep level. Measured with immunoSEQ multiplex PCR; TCRdb has only the in-frame clones, and not every one. The data contain some 1 million clones, 65% to 75% of them singletons. Study outcomes and limitations: Among the subsets, naive ones generally showed larger estimated richness than memory ones.

Sequenced sample: memory CD4+ T cells sorted from blood. Indicated subset: CD45RA-negative fraction. This TCR derives from a man aged 18 to 29 in good health. This chain connects TRBV5-6 to TRBJ2-5; D might be TRBD2 (6 bases). CDR3 nucleotide sequence: TGTGCCACCAGTAGCGGTCTGGGAGAGACCCAGTACTTC. Protein sequence: CATSSGLGETQYF.